A selection of T cell receptor beta chains follows, all from one sample in a study of CD8+CD57+ T cells in acquired aplastic anemia. MiXCR, applied by TCRdb to the reads, yields one record per CDR3 protein. Of 400,000 to 450,000 distinct CDR3 sequences in the sample, just under 70% were seen once. Sequences were obtained from sorted CD4+, CD8+, or CD8+CD57+ T cells (not recorded which) from PBMCs. These receptors all stem from a human donor in good health, serving as a control. The CDR3 runs from the conserved cysteine through the conserved F or W. The D gene is left open where the match is weak. The listing skips clone size in some rows; elsewhere it reads once, few, many or a size class.

V	size	J	D	DNA	CDR3
TRBV19	NA	TRBJ1-5	NA	TGTGCCAGTAGTATAACAGGTTCAAATCAGCCCCAGCATTTT	CASSITGSNQPQHF
TRBV7-2	NA	TRBJ2-1	NA	TGTGCCAGCAGCTTAGCGGTCCCTAACAATGAGCAGTTCTTC	CASSLAVPNNEQFF
TRBV2	NA	TRBJ2-5	TRBD2	TGCAGTGCTAGACTCCCGGGGGGTCAAGAGACCCAGTACTTC	CSARLPGGQETQYF
TRBV12-3/TRBV12-4	NA	TRBJ1-2	NA	TGTGCCAGCACGGGAGGGCAGGGCTTAAGTGGCTACACCTTC	CASTGGQGLSGYTF
TRBV11-2	NA	TRBJ1-1	NA	TGTGCCAGCAGCTCCCCCGGGCGGAGTACTCTTAACACTGAAGCTTTCTTT	CASSSPGRSTLNTEAFF
TRBV20-1	NA	TRBJ2-7	NA	TGCAGTGCTAGTTCCCCAGGGGAATTAGAGCAGTACTTC	CSASSPGELEQYF
TRBV20-1	NA	TRBJ1-1	TRBD1	TGCAGTGCTCCTACAGGGGAAGTGGCTTTCTTT	CSAPTGEVAFF
TRBV12-3/TRBV12-4	NA	TRBJ2-7	NA	TGTGCCAGCAAGGTGCGGGGGCAGGGATCCTCATACTACGAGCAGTACTTC	CASKVRGQGSSYYEQYF
TRBV9	NA	TRBJ2-7	NA	TGTGCCAGCAGCGTAGTAACGGGACTTTGGGTCTACGAGCAGTACTTC	CASSVVTGLWVYEQYF
TRBV5-1	few	TRBJ2-3	TRBD2	TGCGCCAGCACGAAAGGACTAGCGGGGAGGGTCCCAGATACGCAGTATTTT	CASTKGLAGRVPDTQYF
TRBV12-3/TRBV12-4	NA	TRBJ1-2	TRBD1	TGTGCCAGCAGTATAGGGACAGCCGCCTATGGCTACACCTTC	CASSIGTAAYGYTF
TRBV7-2	NA	TRBJ1-4	TRBD1	TGTGCCAGCAGCTTAGGGGAGGGGACAGGGAATGAAAAACTGTTTTTT	CASSLGEGTGNEKLFF
TRBV20-1	many	TRBJ1-2	TRBD1	TGCAGTGTCTCAGACAGGGTGGACTATGGCTACACCTTC	CSVSDRVDYGYTF
TRBV5-1	NA	TRBJ1-5	NA	TGCGCCAGTAGCTGGACCAGCGGTGAGCACCAGCATTTT	CASSWTSGEHQHF
TRBV25-1	NA	TRBJ1-5	NA	TGTGCCAGCAGTGACTTTGACAGCGGATACAATCAGACCATGCATTTT	CASSDFDSGYNQTMHF
TRBV20-1	many	TRBJ1-2	NA	TGCAGTGCTAGAGATGCAACTAACTATGGCTACACCTTC	CSARDATNYGYTF
TRBV24-1	few	TRBJ2-7	NA	TGTGCCACCGGTGATTTTTTAGGGAGCTCCTACGAGCAGTACTTC	CATGDFLGSSYEQYF
TRBV10-3	NA	TRBJ2-6	NA	NA	CAISEEGWGDTQYFGAGTVLTF